The sample holds many counts of the clone carrying this T cell receptor beta chain. Participants came from about 23 US areas, aged roughly 18 to 95 years. Individuals in the exposed group had encountered a COVID-19 case within 2 weeks preceding study entry. Original processing methods: Estimates of nucleated cell counts were drawn from the amplification of reference gene primers. Measured with immunoSEQ multiplex PCR; TCRdb has only the in-frame clones, and not every one. D and trimming were read from the DNA, whereas the V and J calls and clone size are those reported in that table. Seen here are about 140,000 clones, approximately 80% observed once, and the top ten hold around 5%. This sample was taken from a study of blood T cell repertoires in COVID-19. The CDR3 length is 15 residues. V lost 1 base to trimming and J lost 0 bases, with 10 bases between them. Per germline, CDR1 LGHNA and CDR2 YNFKEQ.

The chain joins TRBV4-2 to TRBJ2-7; weak D call: TRBD2 (5 bases). The TCR was taken from a man aged 65 to 79 who had been exposed to COVID-19. The sample consisted of PBMCs or T cells enriched from blood (not recorded which). The CDR3 loop is CASSQAGESSYEQYF. CDR3 nucleotide sequence: TGTGCCAGCAGCCAAGCCGGGGAGAGCTCCTACGAGCAGTACTTC.